This T cell receptor (beta chain) originates from a study of Ad26.COV2.S vaccination and SARS-CoV-2 variants (TCRdb year 2021). At the level of the whole study: Donors in the vaccine arm were drawn from COV1001, a multicentre, randomized, double-blind, placebo-controlled phase I-IIa trial testing Ad26.COV2.S in healthy adults. Ad26.COV2.S was administered intramuscularly at a dose of 5x10^10 or 1x10^11 viral particles, either as one shot or as two shots given 56 days apart. TCRbeta repertoire sequencing served as the tool for gauging how specific and how broad the SARS-CoV-2-reactive T cell receptors were following Ad26.COV2.S vaccination. The TCR-sequenced set comprised around 30 samples: around 20 Ad26.COV2.S vaccine recipients, 5 placebo recipients and 8 SARS-CoV-2 convalescent individuals. Trial participants were randomized into five groups of five: low-dose or high-dose Ad26.COV2.S given once or twice, or placebo on both occasions. Investigators did not know the trial group allocation while performing experiments and assessing outcomes.

According to the study, the label for this sample's treatment or condition signals: roughly 20 received Ad26.COV2.S at low or high dose, single or two shots; 5 received placebo; per-sample allocation not given. Repertoires of vaccine and placebo recipients were sequenced from samples collected on day 63 after the first injection. In Cohort 1b, 25 to 30 adults aged 18-55 years were enrolled at a single site in Boston, USA, between 29 July and 7 August 2020. Ad26.COV2.S was a replication-incompetent adenovirus type 26 vector that expressed a prefusion-stabilized SARS-CoV-2 spike protein derived from the original Wuhan strain. The germline V gene supplies CDR1 SGHTA and CDR2 FQGTGA. Trimming removed 2 bases from V and 7 bases from J, leaving 6 bases between the germline ends. The CDR3 holds 11 amino acids from the cysteine to the phenylalanine. Only the CDR3 part of the read is kept: 33 bases, read in frame from the first base.

The immunoSEQ Assay was the method used to sequence TCRbeta CDR3 regions. After extraction, genomic DNA underwent amplification by bias-controlled multiplex PCR, followed by high-throughput sequencing. On the study's bioinformatics: Collapsing and filtering of sequences were performed to quantify the absolute abundance of each unique TCRbeta CDR3 region. T cell fraction was estimated by normalization of TCRbeta template counts to usable DNA, with usable DNA being measured through amplification of reference genes present in all nucleated cells. Repertoire TCRs were annotated as SARS-CoV-2-specific by exact matching of V gene, CDR3 amino acid sequence and J gene to a known reactive TCR set. The reference SARS-CoV-2 TCR set was derived from MIRA and filtered for enrichment in COVID-19-positive ImmuneCODE repertoires, a step that removed public or cross-reactive TCRs. Based on the MIRA antigens, annotated TCRs were further analysed at the level of specific ORF or position within ORF. Depth was the summed frequency of annotated unique rearrangements, while breadth was defined as annotated unique rearrangements over total unique productive rearrangements. Group comparisons of TCR breadth used two-sided Wilcoxon rank-sum tests. Not all clones reach the TCRdb copy of this immuneACCESS table, which keeps in-frame sequences only. Checked studies attribute under half of the gap to unresolved V genes and leave the rest unexplained. V and J calls and clone size are copied from that table; D and trimming were computed from the DNA. For this sample the table gives 380,000 or so clones, of which under 90% were detected only once. The ten biggest clones cover about 8% of the sample.

As to this clone: Its binding antigen is unknown. No clone much larger than this one lies a single base away; base qualities are absent.

Here is what the overall study found, with its caveats: The study was not powered to compare responses between vaccine doses or regimens. Spike-specific TCR breadth was higher in Ad26.COV2.S recipients than in placebo recipients (P = 0.0014). The authors noted that total T cell responses may have been underestimated by the TCR breadth and depth analyses. Vaccine and placebo recipients had comparable non-spike TCR breadth, which fits with the vaccine containing only spike. After vaccination, substantial breadth of spike-specific CD8+ and CD4+ T cell responses was reported.

The V and J segments used are TRBV7-3 and TRBJ2-7; the D gene lacks a confident call. This TCR was recovered from a person aged 18-60 years who received the Ad26.COV2.S COVID-19 vaccine or a placebo. The sequenced sample was peripheral blood, obtained in a trial of Ad26.COV2.S vaccine versus placebo. The DNA sequence is as follows: TGTGCCAGCAGCTTAGAAGAGGAGCAGTACTTC. Translated, it gives CASSLEEEQYF.